This is a list of T cell receptor beta chains from one sample in a study of blood T cell repertoires in COVID-19. Profiling relied on immunoSEQ multiplex PCR, and the TCRdb table lists in-frame clones only, not all of them. The repertoire holds some 97,000 clones, roughly 90% seen once, with 7.4% in the top ten. Sequencing was performed on peripheral blood. The receptors were sampled from a man aged 30 to 45 in a cohort sampled during active COVID-19. Both conserved end residues are part of each CDR3. A D gene is named only where the DNA matches it firmly. Rows give clone size only sometimes, using once, few, many, or a class for an expanded clone.

abundance	d_gene	v_gene	j_gene	CDR3nt	CDR3aa
-	-	TRBV11-2	TRBJ1-5	TGTGCCAGCAGCGTGGGGGGGAATAGCAATCAGCCCCAGCATTTT	CASSVGGNSNQPQHF
-	TRBD1	TRBV6-5	TRBJ1-2	TGTGCCAGCAGTTACCCGGGACAGGGCGCATCTGTCTACACCTTC	CASSYPGQGASVYTF
once	TRBD2	TRBV7-9	TRBJ2-5	TGTGCCAGCAGCTGGTGGACTAGCGGGGGGGCAAGGGAGACCCAGTACTTC	CASSWWTSGGARETQYF
-	-	TRBV3-1/TRBV3-2	TRBJ2-7	TGTGCCAGCAGCCAAGGGGTAGGAGGAAACGAGCAGTACTTC	CASSQGVGGNEQYF
-	-	TRBV7-9	TRBJ2-6	TGTGCCAGCAGCTTAGCGCGAAACCCCCCTGGGGCCAACGTCCTGACTTTC	CASSLARNPPGANVLTF
-	TRBD2	TRBV6-5	TRBJ2-5	TGTGCCAGCAGTTATGTCGGGGGGGCCCCCGGGGAGACCCAGTACTTC	CASSYVGGAPGETQYF
-	TRBD2	TRBV15	TRBJ2-7	TGTGCCACCAGATCTAGCGGGGGGGCCTACGAGCAGTACTTC	CATRSSGGAYEQYF
-	TRBD2	TRBV11-2	TRBJ2-3	TGTGCCAGCAGCTTAGAGGGACTAGCGGTTCCGCCTAGCACAGATACGCAGTATTTT	CASSLEGLAVPPSTDTQYF
-	-	TRBV7-9	TRBJ1-2	TGTGCCAGCAGCTTAGTTGGTTCCGAGTCCACCTTC	CASSLVGSESTF
-	-	TRBV20-1	TRBJ2-7	TGCAGTTCCAGACCAGGGGCCGAGCAGTACTTC	CSSRPGAEQYF
-	-	TRBV24-1	TRBJ1-5	TGTGCCACCAGTTCGACCGCAACAGTGAATCAGCCCCAGCATTTT	CATSSTATVNQPQHF
-	TRBD1	TRBV7-9	TRBJ2-4	TGTGCCAGCAGCTCGACTAGGACAGGGGGAGTGAACATTCAGTACTTC	CASSSTRTGGVNIQYF
-	-	TRBV6-4	TRBJ1-2	TGTGCCAGCAGTGACGCACCGGGAAACTTATATGGCTACACCTTC	CASSDAPGNLYGYTF
-	-	TRBV1	TRBJ1-2	TGCACCAGCAGCCAAGATCGGCGGCACTATGGCTACACCTTC	CTSSQDRRHYGYTF
-	-	TRBV24-1	TRBJ2-5	TGTGCCACCAGTGACCCTGGGGGGGCGGATGGGACCCAGTACTTC	CATSDPGGADGTQYF
-	TRBD1	TRBV2	TRBJ2-7	TGTGCCAGCAGCGGACAGGGAACCTCCTACGAGCAGTACTTC	CASSGQGTSYEQYF
-	-	TRBV6-6	TRBJ2-1	TGTGCCAGCAGTTCCTCTGGGACAGAGCAGTTCTTC	CASSSSGTEQFF
-	TRBD1	TRBV9	TRBJ1-4	TGTGCCAGCAGCGTAGGGGGGACAGGGACCAATGAAAAACTGTTTTTT	CASSVGGTGTNEKLFF
-	TRBD1	TRBV9	TRBJ1-4	TGTGCCAGCAGCGTGCAGGGGGCTGGTGAAAAACTGTTTTTT	CASSVQGAGEKLFF
once	TRBD1	TRBV2	TRBJ2-5	TGTGCCAGCAGTGAGGGACAGGGAGAGACCCAGTACTTC	CASSEGQGETQYF
-	TRBD1	TRBV9	TRBJ1-1	TGTGCCAGCAGCGTAGCGGGACAGGGAGGCAACACTGAAGCTTTCTTT	CASSVAGQGGNTEAFF
-	-	TRBV7-8	TRBJ2-2	TGTGCCAGCAGCTTATTTAGGACACGGAACACCGGGGAGCTGTTTTTT	CASSLFRTRNTGELFF
-	-	TRBV21-1	TRBJ1-4	TGTGCCAGCAGCAAAGGCCAGCGAAATGAAAAACTGTTTTTT	CASSKGQRNEKLFF
-	TRBD2	TRBV11-2	TRBJ2-7	TGTGCCAGCAGCTTGGGACTAGCCCACGAGCAGTACTTC	CASSLGLAHEQYF
-	-	TRBV27	TRBJ1-4	TGTGCCAGCAGTTTAGTCTACCTGGGGGCAATAGAAAAACTGTTTTTT	CASSLVYLGAIEKLFF
-	-	TRBV6-5	TRBJ1-2	TGTGCCAGCAGTTACTCGACAGTAACTAACTATGGCTACACCTTC	CASSYSTVTNYGYTF
-	-	TRBV24-1	TRBJ1-2	TGTGCCACCAGTGGCAAACAGGACAACTATGGCTACACCTTC	CATSGKQDNYGYTF
-	-	TRBV13	TRBJ1-6	TGTGCCAGCAGTTTTCTAGATTCACCCCTCCACTTT	CASSFLDSPLHF
-	-	TRBV5-4	TRBJ2-7	TGTGCCAGCAGCTTGAAGGGGCTGGGGAACAACGAGCAGTACTTC	CASSLKGLGNNEQYF
-	-	TRBV3-1/TRBV3-2	TRBJ2-7	TGTGCCAGCAGCCAAGTCAGTCACGAGCAGTACTTC	CASSQVSHEQYF
-	TRBD1	TRBV4-2	TRBJ1-2	TGTGCCAGCAGCAAGGGAGGGACAGGCGACTATGGCTACACCTTC	CASSKGGTGDYGYTF
-	-	TRBV6-1	TRBJ2-7	TGTGCCAGCAGTGATAACAGGGCCTCCTACGAGCAGTACTTC	CASSDNRASYEQYF
-	-	TRBV5-5	TRBJ2-5	TGTGCCAGCAGTCGGGGGACCGTGTACCAAGAGACCCAGTACTTC	CASSRGTVYQETQYF
-	TRBD2	TRBV6-1	TRBJ2-3	TGTGCCAGCAGTGAAGGACGGACTAGCGGGGGGGTGCAGTATTTT	CASSEGRTSGGVQYF
-	TRBD1	TRBV2	TRBJ1-6	TGTGCCAGCAGGTCCGGGACAGGGAATTCACCCCTCCACTTT	CASRSGTGNSPLHF
-	-	TRBV19	TRBJ2-2	TGTGCCAGTATATACTCCTTCACCGGGGAGCTGTTTTTT	CASIYSFTGELFF
-	-	TRBV5-4	TRBJ1-2	TGTGCCAGCAGCTTGGCCGAGGGAGCCGGTGGCTACACCTTC	CASSLAEGAGGYTF
-	-	TRBV11-2	TRBJ2-1	TGTGCCAGCAGCTTAGACGGCAGGGTTTACAATGAGCAGTTCTTC	CASSLDGRVYNEQFF
-	-	TRBV6-6	TRBJ2-1	TGTGCCAGCAGTTACTCGACCGGGGGCAATGAGCAGTTCTTC	CASSYSTGGNEQFF
-	-	TRBV5-1	TRBJ1-3	TGCGCCAGCAGCTCAGGGGAGAGCTCTGGAAACACCATATATTTT	CASSSGESSGNTIYF
once	-	TRBV2	TRBJ2-7	TGTGCCAGCAGTGAACCGCGGCGCCAGCCCATCGAGCAGTACTTC	CASSEPRRQPIEQYF